The clone carrying this T cell receptor beta chain was counted many times. Its antigen is unidentified. This table comes from immunoSEQ multiplex PCR, and its TCRdb copy is limited to in-frame clones, with some not included. In total the sample includes about 59,000 clones, none of them seen once. Patients and controls were mostly of Caucasian heritage. This record comes from a study of T cell clonality in common variable immunodeficiency. General study findings and limits: In common variable immunodeficiency, TCR beta chains reportedly carried fewer deletions and N-nucleotide insertions.

Sequencing was performed on peripheral blood mononuclear cells. The clonotype was recovered from a person aged 18 to 70 in good health.

Here the CDR3 reads CASSSYRGEQFF. CDR3 bases read: TGTGCCAGCAGCTCGTACAGGGGTGAG. The V and J genes are TRBV7-2 and TRBJ2-1, with 7 bases aligning to TRBD1. The read comes to an end 3 residues before the CDR3 does, leaving the germline J gene to fill in the end. Trimming removed 4 bases from V and 9 bases from J; junction bases left unmatched: 3. The CDR3 has 12 amino acids. The germline CDR1 and CDR2 sequences are SGHTA and FQGNSA.